These T cell receptor beta chains were read from a single sample in a study of blood T cell repertoires in COVID-19. The data were produced by immunoSEQ multiplex PCR, yet TCRdb's version contains in-frame clones alone and is incomplete. The table lists nearly 80,000 clones, around 90% of them singletons, with 0.65% to 0.95% in the top ten. Sequencing used peripheral blood. These receptors originate from an elderly woman with acute or convalescent COVID-19. Both conserved end residues are part of each CDR3. The order of the fields is clone size, J gene, D gene, V gene, CDR3 protein, CDR3 DNA. A D gene is named only where the DNA matches it firmly. Clone size is given for some rows only: seen once, a few or many times, or a class if the clone is expanded.

-,TRBJ2-7,-,TRBV3-1/TRBV3-2,CASSQVGTLIAYEQYF,TGTGCCAGCAGCCAAGTAGGGACACTCATTGCCTACGAGCAGTACTTC
-,TRBJ2-5,-,TRBV27,CASSSSRKETQYF,TGTGCCAGCAGTTCCTCTAGAAAAGAGACCCAGTACTTC
few,TRBJ1-2,-,TRBV6-2/TRBV6-3,CASSLQSNYGYTF,TGTGCCAGCAGCTTACAGTCTAACTATGGCTACACCTTC
-,TRBJ2-7,TRBD2,TRBV9,CASSAGLAAEQYF,TGTGCCAGCAGCGCGGGACTAGCCGCCGAGCAGTACTTC
-,TRBJ2-5,TRBD1,TRBV4-2,CASSRGQGWETQYF,TGTGCCAGCAGCCGCGGACAGGGTTGGGAGACCCAGTACTTC
-,TRBJ2-1,TRBD2,TRBV19,CASGLAGGHNEQFF,TGTGCCAGCGGCCTAGCGGGAGGGCACAATGAGCAGTTCTTC
-,TRBJ2-2,TRBD2,TRBV10-3,CATGAGADTGELFF,TGTGCCACCGGGGCGGGAGCGGACACCGGGGAGCTGTTTTTT
-,TRBJ1-4,TRBD1,TRBV5-8,CASSPDRGEKLFF,TGTGCCAGCAGCCCCGACAGGGGTGAAAAACTGTTTTTT
-,TRBJ2-3,-,TRBV23-1,CASSQSGLSEGPDTQYF,TGCGCCAGCAGTCAATCAGGGTTATCGGAGGGGCCAGATACGCAGTATTTT
-,TRBJ1-4,-,TRBV6-6,CASSPVFNEKLFF,TGTGCCAGCAGTCCCGTCTTCAATGAAAAACTGTTTTTT
-,TRBJ2-1,TRBD2,TRBV19,CASELAGGSNEQFF,TGTGCCAGCGAACTAGCGGGAGGGAGTAATGAGCAGTTCTTC
-,TRBJ1-5,-,TRBV15,CATSRDVGGQGNQPQHF,TGTGCCACCAGCAGAGATGTGGGAGGCCAGGGCAATCAGCCCCAGCATTTT
-,TRBJ2-5,-,TRBV18,CASSPARRGETQYF,TGTGCCAGCTCACCGGCCCGCAGGGGAGAGACCCAGTACTTC
-,TRBJ2-7,TRBD2,TRBV19,CASSIRLAGGYEQYF,TGTGCCAGTAGTATACGGCTAGCGGGAGGATACGAGCAGTACTTC
-,TRBJ2-7,-,TRBV29-1,CSVEDAGYEQYF,TGCAGCGTTGAAGACGCGGGTTACGAGCAGTACTTC
-,TRBJ1-3,TRBD1,TRBV23-1,CASSQSPGGSGNTIYF,TGCGCCAGCAGTCAATCGCCAGGGGGCTCTGGAAACACCATATATTTT
-,TRBJ2-5,TRBD2,TRBV13,CASTMERMGLAGETQYF,TGTGCCAGCACCATGGAAAGGATGGGACTAGCGGGAGAGACCCAGTACTTC
-,TRBJ2-2,TRBD1,TRBV19,CASSPAGGKTGELFF,TGTGCCAGTAGTCCGGCAGGGGGAAAAACCGGGGAGCTGTTTTTT
-,TRBJ1-3,-,TRBV18,CASSPGGPSSGNTIYF,TGTGCCAGCTCACCAGGAGGGCCTAGCTCTGGAAACACCATATATTTT
-,TRBJ2-2,TRBD2,TRBV3-1/TRBV3-2,CASSHLAGGLGELFF,TGTGCCAGCAGTCATTTGGCGGGGGGTCTTGGGGAGCTGTTTTTT
-,TRBJ1-6,TRBD1,TRBV27,CASSFTGTGMRAPLHF,TGTGCCAGCAGTTTCACCGGGACAGGGATGAGAGCACCCCTCCACTTT
-,TRBJ2-1,TRBD2,TRBV4-2,CASSQEWERGGRQFF,TGTGCCAGCAGCCAAGAATGGGAGCGGGGGGGCCGACAGTTCTTC
-,TRBJ2-7,TRBD1,TRBV28,CASSLGDSYEQYF,TGTGCCAGCAGTCTAGGGGACAGCTACGAGCAGTACTTC
-,TRBJ1-4,TRBD1,TRBV28,CASSTWTGAPNEKLFF,TGTGCCAGCAGTACCTGGACAGGGGCGCCTAATGAAAAACTGTTTTTT
-,TRBJ1-2,-,TRBV5-4,CASSLTGPYGYTF,TGTGCCAGCAGCTTGACAGGCCCCTATGGCTACACCTTC
-,TRBJ1-3,-,TRBV4-2,CASSPGRGTGNTIYF,TGTGCCAGCAGCCCCGGCAGGGGCACCGGAAACACCATATATTTT
-,TRBJ1-1,-,TRBV27,CASSRTPPAEAFF,TGTGCCAGCAGCAGGACACCACCCGCAGAAGCTTTCTTT
-,TRBJ2-5,-,TRBV15,CATSRGGQQETQYF,TGTGCCACCAGCAGGGGGGGACAGCAAGAGACCCAGTACTTC
-,TRBJ2-2,-,TRBV6-6,CASTKGENTGELFF,TGTGCCAGCACGAAGGGGGAGAACACCGGGGAGCTGTTTTTT
-,TRBJ2-3,TRBD2,TRBV13,CASSLAGSAGTLRTQYF,TGTGCCAGCAGCTTAGCGGGTTCAGCGGGGACTCTCCGTACGCAGTATTTT
-,TRBJ2-5,TRBD2,TRBV6-1,CASSERRTSGRETQYF,TGTGCCAGCAGTGAACGTAGGACTAGCGGGAGAGAGACCCAGTACTTC
-,TRBJ2-5,-,TRBV29-1,CSVPLVVLSETQYF,TGCAGCGTGCCCCTAGTTGTCCTGTCCGAGACCCAGTACTTC
-,TRBJ2-5,-,TRBV27,CASSLRGGETQYF,TGTGCCAGCAGTTTAAGGGGAGGAGAGACCCAGTACTTC
-,TRBJ1-1,TRBD1,TRBV5-5,CASSPIRGQGTSEAFF,TGTGCCAGCAGCCCTATTAGAGGACAGGGTACGTCTGAAGCTTTCTTT
-,TRBJ1-5,TRBD1,TRBV18,CASSPGQGANQPQHF,TGTGCCAGCTCACCTGGACAGGGGGCAAATCAGCCCCAGCATTTT
-,TRBJ1-5,-,TRBV28,CASRGHRVDQPQHF,TGTGCCAGCAGGGGACACAGGGTGGATCAGCCCCAGCATTTT
-,TRBJ2-7,TRBD1,TRBV19,CASSIKQGDEQYF,TGTGCCAGTAGTATAAAACAGGGGGACGAGCAGTACTTC
-,TRBJ2-3,-,TRBV29-1,CSVVSTRSDTQYF,TGCAGCGTTGTATCCACTAGGTCAGATACGCAGTATTTT
-,TRBJ2-7,-,TRBV6-6,CASSYRPRGTYEQYF,TGTGCCAGCAGTTACCGCCCTAGGGGGACCTACGAGCAGTACTTC
-,TRBJ2-1,-,TRBV7-2,CASSLSRKNEQFF,TGTGCCAGCAGCTTATCGAGGAAAAATGAGCAGTTCTTC
-,TRBJ2-2,-,TRBV7-9,CASRREALNTGELFF,TGTGCCAGCAGAAGAGAGGCCTTAAACACCGGGGAGCTGTTTTTT
few,TRBJ1-5,-,TRBV28,CASSFPTYTEGQPQHF,TGTGCCAGCAGTTTCCCGACATACACGGAGGGACAGCCCCAGCATTTT
-,TRBJ1-5,-,TRBV5-1,CASSLGQSSNQPQHF,TGCGCCAGCAGCTTGGGACAGAGTAGCAATCAGCCCCAGCATTTT
-,TRBJ2-1,-,TRBV9,CASSVVSTDSYNEQFF,TGTGCCAGCAGCGTAGTATCGACAGACTCCTACAATGAGCAGTTCTTC
-,TRBJ2-1,-,TRBV5-1,CASSLVVADYNEQFF,TGCGCCAGCAGCTTGGTCGTAGCGGACTACAATGAGCAGTTCTTC
-,TRBJ1-1,-,TRBV19,CATKVGVNTEAFF,TGTGCCACCAAAGTAGGGGTGAACACTGAAGCTTTCTTT
few,TRBJ1-5,-,TRBV18,CASSPEHSNQPQHF,TGTGCCAGCTCACCCGAACATTCCAATCAGCCCCAGCATTTT
-,TRBJ2-7,-,TRBV11-3,CASSLGGFAEQYF,TGTGCCAGCAGCTTAGGAGGCTTTGCGGAGCAGTACTTC
-,TRBJ2-1,TRBD2,TRBV5-1,CASSSLAGGPAYNEQFF,TGCGCCAGCAGCTCATTAGCGGGAGGCCCAGCCTACAATGAGCAGTTCTTC
-,TRBJ1-1,TRBD1,TRBV12-3/TRBV12-4,CASSLDRFAEAFF,TGTGCCAGCAGCTTGGACAGGTTTGCTGAAGCTTTCTTT
-,TRBJ1-2,-,TRBV5-4,CASSLAGQAGYGYTF,TGTGCCAGCAGCTTGGCAGGCCAGGCGGGCTATGGCTACACCTTC
-,TRBJ1-2,-,TRBV4-1,CASSQQMQGLDYGYTF,TGCGCCAGCAGCCAACAAATGCAGGGGCTCGACTATGGCTACACCTTC
-,TRBJ1-1,TRBD1,TRBV5-4,CASSLASRGHTEAFF,TGTGCCAGCAGCTTGGCCAGCAGGGGGCATACTGAAGCTTTCTTT
-,TRBJ2-2,TRBD1,TRBV29-1,CSVKDRGLTGELFF,TGCAGCGTCAAGGACAGGGGGCTCACCGGGGAGCTGTTTTTT
-,TRBJ1-5,-,TRBV19,CASSIGGAAVSGQPQHF,TGTGCCAGTAGTATTGGGGGCGCGGCAGTGTCGGGGCAGCCCCAGCATTTT
-,TRBJ2-5,TRBD2,TRBV6-2/TRBV6-3,CASSYYGGGPVKETQYF,TGTGCCAGCAGTTACTACGGGGGGGGCCCGGTAAAAGAGACCCAGTACTTC
-,TRBJ1-5,TRBD1,TRBV12-3/TRBV12-4,CASSFRGNQPQHF,TGTGCCAGCAGCTTCAGGGGGAATCAGCCCCAGCATTTT
-,TRBJ1-6,-,TRBV9,CASSVGRAGNSPLHF,TGTGCCAGCAGCGTAGGGCGAGCGGGGAATTCACCCCTCCACTTT